The rows below give T cell receptor beta chains drawn from one sample of a study of a mutant IDH1 vaccine in newly diagnosed glioma. Their antigens are not known. TCRdb's copy holds only in-frame clones and misses some; the assay was immunoSEQ multiplex PCR. The repertoire holds some 120,000 clones, about 82% seen once, with 5.5% in the top ten. The sample here was PBMCs, taken from a glioma patient whose treatment included an IDH1 peptide vaccine. Receptors originate from a middle-aged man with glioma. Each CDR3 is given with its conserved first and last residue. The order of the fields is V gene, D gene, clone size, J gene, CDR3 protein, CDR3 DNA. The D gene is left open where the match is weak. The size field is filled for only some rows; it gives once, few, many or a size class.

TRBV5-1	-	-	TRBJ2-3	CASSLDGFSTDTQYF	TGCGCCAGCAGCTTGGACGGGTTTAGCACAGATACGCAGTATTTT
TRBV6-6	TRBD1	-	TRBJ2-1	CATWDRGSYNEQFF	TGTGCCACTTGGGACAGGGGTTCCTACAATGAGCAGTTCTTC
TRBV15	-	-	TRBJ1-2	CATSRGQPGGYGYTF	TGTGCCACCAGCAGAGGACAGCCAGGTGGCTATGGCTACACCTTC
TRBV30	-	-	TRBJ2-5	CAWSRERAQETQYF	TGTGCCTGGAGTCGCGAGAGGGCCCAAGAGACCCAGTACTTC
TRBV14	TRBD1	-	TRBJ2-2	CASSQADRATGELFF	TGTGCCAGCAGCCAAGCTGACAGGGCAACCGGGGAGCTGTTTTTT
TRBV7-2	TRBD1	-	TRBJ1-2	CASNSDNRDSLYGYTF	TGTGCCAGCAACTCAGACAACCGGGACAGCCTCTATGGCTACACCTTC
TRBV2	TRBD2	-	TRBJ2-3	CASSTGTSGAGAQYF	TGTGCCAGCAGTACCGGGACTAGCGGTGCTGGGGCGCAGTATTTT
TRBV9	-	-	TRBJ2-3	CASSVGGGAPDTQYF	TGTGCCAGCAGCGTAGGAGGAGGGGCCCCAGATACGCAGTATTTT
TRBV5-4	-	medium-sized	TRBJ1-4	CASSSNRARGRLDEKLFF	TGTGCCAGCAGCTCCAATAGGGCGAGGGGAAGGTTGGATGAAAAACTGTTTTTT
TRBV9	TRBD1	-	TRBJ1-4	CASSVAGTGNEKLFF	TGTGCCAGCAGCGTAGCCGGGACAGGAAATGAAAAACTGTTTTTT
TRBV29-1	-	few	TRBJ1-1	CSVHAGAGGRRAFF	TGCAGCGTCCATGCGGGGGCCGGAGGGAGGAGAGCTTTCTTT
TRBV4-2	-	-	TRBJ2-1	CASGPRTAANNEQFF	TGTGCCAGCGGTCCTCGCACCGCCGCCAACAATGAGCAGTTCTTC
TRBV29-1	TRBD2	once	TRBJ2-5	CSVGSGGSYQETQYF	TGCAGCGTTGGAAGTGGCGGGAGTTATCAAGAGACCCAGTACTTC
TRBV14	-	-	TRBJ2-1	CASSPPNLFLGEQFF	TGTGCCAGCAGCCCACCTAACTTATTCCTCGGGGAGCAGTTCTTC
TRBV9	-	-	TRBJ2-5	CASSVGVSGGETQYF	TGTGCCAGCAGCGTAGGGGTTAGCGGAGGAGAGACCCAGTACTTC
TRBV30	-	few	TRBJ1-1	CAWSRGINTEAFF	TGTGCCTGGAGTCGGGGAATTAACACTGAAGCTTTCTTT
TRBV5-1	-	medium-sized	TRBJ1-1	CASSLRRGATEAFF	TGCGCCAGCAGCTTGAGGCGGGGGGCCACTGAAGCTTTCTTT
TRBV27	-	-	TRBJ1-1	CASSYTGGWGPEAFF	TGTGCCAGCAGTTATACTGGAGGTTGGGGGCCTGAAGCTTTCTTT
TRBV14	-	-	TRBJ2-2	CASGTDANTGELFF	TGTGCCAGCGGGACGGACGCGAACACCGGGGAGCTGTTTTTT
TRBV7-2	-	-	TRBJ1-3	CASSLGAFEGNTIYF	TGTGCCAGCAGCCTAGGGGCGTTCGAAGGAAACACCATATATTTT
TRBV5-1	-	-	TRBJ2-5	CASSHGVGGETQYF	TGCGCCAGCAGCCATGGTGTCGGGGGCGAGACCCAGTACTTC
TRBV7-2	TRBD2	-	TRBJ2-3	CASSLAGSGGVNTQYF	TGTGCCAGCAGCTTAGCCGGTAGCGGGGGGGTGAATACGCAGTATTTT
TRBV15	TRBD1	-	TRBJ1-2	CATSRGQGARGYGYTF	TGTGCCACCAGCAGAGGACAGGGGGCGCGGGGCTATGGCTACACCTTC
TRBV21-1	-	-	TRBJ1-5	CASSSRDRGLSNQPQHF	TGTGCCAGCAGCTCCCGGGACAGGGGGTTGAGCAATCAGCCCCAGCATTTT
TRBV5-1	-	-	TRBJ2-5	CASSPGEETQYF	TGCGCCAGCAGCCCCGGGGAAGAGACCCAGTACTTC
TRBV11-2	-	-	TRBJ2-3	CASSSQGGLDTQYF	TGTGCCAGCAGCTCCCAAGGAGGCTTAGATACGCAGTATTTT
TRBV7-9	-	-	TRBJ1-4	CASSFATANEKLFF	TGTGCCAGCAGCTTTGCGACGGCTAATGAAAAACTGTTTTTT
TRBV28	-	once	TRBJ1-1	CASSYGAQEAFF	TGTGCCAGCTCATACGGGGCCCAAGAAGCTTTCTTT
TRBV27	TRBD1	few	TRBJ1-5	CASSLGQGPNQPQHF	TGTGCCAGCAGTCTTGGACAGGGTCCGAATCAGCCCCAGCATTTT
TRBV28	-	few	TRBJ1-4	CASGAEINEKLFF	TGTGCATCCGGGGCAGAGATTAATGAAAAACTGTTTTTT
TRBV7-2	TRBD1	-	TRBJ1-6	CASSYDRGPSPLHF	TGTGCCAGCAGCTATGACAGGGGGCCTTCACCCCTCCACTTT
TRBV29-1	TRBD1	-	TRBJ1-2	CGVGRRGPLGYTF	TGCGGGGTAGGGCGCAGGGGGCCCCTCGGCTACACCTTC
TRBV29-1	-	few	TRBJ1-5	CSVGDGILGNQPQHF	TGCAGCGTTGGGGACGGCATCCTCGGCAATCAGCCCCAGCATTTT
TRBV29-1	-	-	TRBJ2-3	CSVEGTSSTDTQYF	TGCAGCGTTGAAGGCACCTCTTCCACAGATACGCAGTATTTT
TRBV6-7	-	-	TRBJ2-7	CASSQRRGADSGEQYF	TGTGCCAGCAGTCAACGGCGGGGAGCGGACTCGGGGGAGCAGTACTTC
TRBV6-5	-	-	TRBJ2-4	CASSSLMGHIQYF	TGTGCCAGCAGTTCCCTGATGGGACACATTCAGTACTTC
TRBV19	-	-	TRBJ1-2	CASSISFDSPKQFNYGYTF	TGTGCCAGTAGTATATCGTTCGACAGTCCTAAGCAATTTAACTATGGCTACACCTTC
TRBV15	-	-	TRBJ2-2	CATSRDGGAQDTGELFF	TGTGCCACCAGCAGAGATGGGGGGGCGCAGGACACCGGGGAGCTGTTTTTT
TRBV29-1	TRBD1	-	TRBJ1-2	CSVEEQGARGYTF	TGCAGCGTTGAAGAACAGGGGGCGCGGGGCTACACCTTC
TRBV10-3	TRBD1	-	TRBJ2-3	CAISENRDRVSSTDTQYF	TGTGCCATCAGTGAAAACCGGGACAGGGTATCGAGCACAGATACGCAGTATTTT
TRBV28	-	-	TRBJ1-1	CASRKRPLPNTEAFF	TGTGCCAGCAGAAAACGGCCTCTTCCGAACACTGAAGCTTTCTTT
TRBV4-2	TRBD1	-	TRBJ2-3	CASSPLAGQGPDTQYF	TGTGCCAGCAGCCCGCTTGCGGGACAGGGACCAGATACGCAGTATTTT
TRBV25-1	-	-	TRBJ2-5	CASSSPTGTQETQYF	TGTGCCAGCAGTTCCCCGACAGGAACCCAAGAGACCCAGTACTTC
TRBV7-2	-	-	TRBJ2-6	CASSSSGANVLTF	TGTGCCAGCAGCTCCTCGGGGGCCAACGTCCTGACTTTC
TRBV5-8	-	-	TRBJ1-2	CASSLNRNYGYTF	TGTGCCAGCAGCTTGAATAGAAACTATGGCTACACCTTC
TRBV7-9	-	-	TRBJ1-1	CASSLAGGRSTEAFF	TGTGCCAGCAGCTTAGCGGGGGGCAGGAGCACTGAAGCTTTCTTT
TRBV25-1	TRBD2	-	TRBJ2-5	CASSDPAGGKETQYF	TGTGCCAGCAGTGATCCAGCGGGGGGGAAAGAGACCCAGTACTTC
TRBV6-6	-	-	TRBJ1-5	CASSYRSALPQPQHF	TGTGCCAGCAGTTACCGATCCGCTCTACCACAGCCCCAGCATTTT
TRBV5-4	TRBD1	-	TRBJ2-1	CASSRDRGGNEQFF	TGTGCCAGCAGCCGGGACAGGGGGGGCAATGAGCAGTTCTTC
TRBV19	-	-	TRBJ1-3	CASSFRTASGNTIYF	TGTGCCAGTAGTTTCCGGACAGCCTCTGGAAACACCATATATTTT
TRBV2	TRBD2	few	TRBJ2-3	CASRDSGRDTQYF	TGTGCCAGCAGGGACAGCGGGAGGGATACGCAGTATTTT